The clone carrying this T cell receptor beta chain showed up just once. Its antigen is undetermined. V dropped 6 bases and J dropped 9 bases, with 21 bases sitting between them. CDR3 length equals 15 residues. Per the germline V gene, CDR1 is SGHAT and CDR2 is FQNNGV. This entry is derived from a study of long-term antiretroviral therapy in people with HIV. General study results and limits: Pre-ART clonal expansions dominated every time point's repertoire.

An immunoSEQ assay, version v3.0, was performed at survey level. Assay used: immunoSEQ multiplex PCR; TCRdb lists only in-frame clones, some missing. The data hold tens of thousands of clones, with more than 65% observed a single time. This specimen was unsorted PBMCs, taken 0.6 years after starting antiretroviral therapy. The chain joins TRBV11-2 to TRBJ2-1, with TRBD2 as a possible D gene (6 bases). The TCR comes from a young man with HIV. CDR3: CASSTSGLPGGEQFF. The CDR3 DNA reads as TGTGCCAGCAGTACCTCGGGACTCCCTGGTGGTGAGCAGTTCTTC.